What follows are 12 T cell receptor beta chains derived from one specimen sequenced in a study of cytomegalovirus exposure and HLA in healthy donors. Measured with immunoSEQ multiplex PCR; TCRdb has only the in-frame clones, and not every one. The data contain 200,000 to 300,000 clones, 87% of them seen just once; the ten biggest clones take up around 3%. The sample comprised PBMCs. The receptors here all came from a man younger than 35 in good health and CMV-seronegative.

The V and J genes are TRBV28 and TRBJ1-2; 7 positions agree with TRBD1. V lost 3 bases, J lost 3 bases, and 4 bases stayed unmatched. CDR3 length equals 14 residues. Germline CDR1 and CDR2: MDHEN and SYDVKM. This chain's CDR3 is CASSFEGGDYGYTF. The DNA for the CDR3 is TGTGCCAGCAGTTTTGAAGGGGGCGACTATGGCTACACCTTC.

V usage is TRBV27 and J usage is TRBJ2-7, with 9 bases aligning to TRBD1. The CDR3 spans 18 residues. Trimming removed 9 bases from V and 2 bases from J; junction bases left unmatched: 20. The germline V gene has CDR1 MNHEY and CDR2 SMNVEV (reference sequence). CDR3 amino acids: CARAPQGALTLTTYEQYF. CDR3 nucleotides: TGTGCCAGGGCACCACAGGGGGCTCTAACCTTGACCACCTACGAGCAGTACTTC.

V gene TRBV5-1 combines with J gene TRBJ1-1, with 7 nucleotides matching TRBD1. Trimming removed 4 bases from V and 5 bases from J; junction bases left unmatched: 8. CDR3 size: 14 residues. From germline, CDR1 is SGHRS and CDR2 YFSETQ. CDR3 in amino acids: CASSVDRVGTEAFF. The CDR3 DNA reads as TGCGCCAGCAGCGTAGACAGGGTGGGAACTGAAGCTTTCTTT.

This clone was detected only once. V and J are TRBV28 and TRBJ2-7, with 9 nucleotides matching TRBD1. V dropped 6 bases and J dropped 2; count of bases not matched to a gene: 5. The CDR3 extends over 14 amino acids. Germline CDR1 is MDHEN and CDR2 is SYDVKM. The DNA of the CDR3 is TGTGCCAGCAGGCCAGGGACAGGGCCCTACGAGCAGTACTTC. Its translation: CASRPGTGPYEQYF.

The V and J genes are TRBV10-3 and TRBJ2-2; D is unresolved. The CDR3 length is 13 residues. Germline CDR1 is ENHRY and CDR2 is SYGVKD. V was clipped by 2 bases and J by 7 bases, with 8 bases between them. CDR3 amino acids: CAISEMTDGELFF. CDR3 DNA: TGTGCCATCAGTGAGATGACTGACGGGGAGCTGTTTTTT.

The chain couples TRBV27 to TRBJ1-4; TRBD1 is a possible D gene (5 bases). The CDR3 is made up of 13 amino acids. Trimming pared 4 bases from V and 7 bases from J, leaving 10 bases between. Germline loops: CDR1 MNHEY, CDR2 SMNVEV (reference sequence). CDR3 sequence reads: CASSWGVGEKLFF. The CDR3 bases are TGTGCCAGCAGTTGGGGGGTTGGTGAAAAACTGTTTTTT.

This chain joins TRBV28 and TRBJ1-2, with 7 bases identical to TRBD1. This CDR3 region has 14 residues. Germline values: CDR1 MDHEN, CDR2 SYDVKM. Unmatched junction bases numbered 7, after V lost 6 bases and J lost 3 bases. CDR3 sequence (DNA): TGTGCCAGCAGCCCTACAGGGGTGGACTATGGCTACACCTTC. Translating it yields CASSPTGVDYGYTF.

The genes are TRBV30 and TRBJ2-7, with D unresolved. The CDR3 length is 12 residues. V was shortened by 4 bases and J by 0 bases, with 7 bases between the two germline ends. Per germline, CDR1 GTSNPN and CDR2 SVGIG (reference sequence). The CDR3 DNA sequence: TGTGCCTGGATTAGGAGCTCCTACGAGCAGTACTTC. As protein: CAWIRSSYEQYF.

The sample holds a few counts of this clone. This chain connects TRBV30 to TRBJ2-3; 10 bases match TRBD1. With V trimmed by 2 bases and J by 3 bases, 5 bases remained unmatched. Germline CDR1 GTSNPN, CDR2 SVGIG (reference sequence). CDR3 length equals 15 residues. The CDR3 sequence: CAWSSGTGVTDTQYF. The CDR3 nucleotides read TGTGCCTGGAGTTCCGGGACAGGGGTAACAGATACGCAGTATTTT.

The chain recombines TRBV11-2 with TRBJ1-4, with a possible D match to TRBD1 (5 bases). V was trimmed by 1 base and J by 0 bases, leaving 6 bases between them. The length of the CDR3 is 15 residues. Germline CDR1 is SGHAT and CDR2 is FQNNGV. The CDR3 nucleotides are TGTGCCAGCAGCTTAGGACAGACAACTAATGAAAAACTGTTTTTT. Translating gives CASSLGQTTNEKLFF.

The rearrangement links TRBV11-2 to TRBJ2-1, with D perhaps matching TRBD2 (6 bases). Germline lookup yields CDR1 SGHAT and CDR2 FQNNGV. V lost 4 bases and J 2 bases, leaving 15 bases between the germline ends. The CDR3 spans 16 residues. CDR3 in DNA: TGTGCCAGCAGCTACCCAGGTGCTAGCGCCTACAATGAGCAGTTCTTC. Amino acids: CASSYPGASAYNEQFF.

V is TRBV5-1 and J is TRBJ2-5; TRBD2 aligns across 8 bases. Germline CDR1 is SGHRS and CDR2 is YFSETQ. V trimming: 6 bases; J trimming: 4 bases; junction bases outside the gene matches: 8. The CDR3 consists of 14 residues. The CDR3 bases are TGCGCCAGCAATTTGGCGGGGGGTGGAGAGACCCAGTACTTC. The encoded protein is CASNLAGGGETQYF.